This T cell receptor beta chain appears in the sequencing data of a study of cytomegalovirus exposure and HLA in healthy donors. The germline V gene encodes CDR1 SGHTA and CDR2 FQGNSA. The ends lost 0 bases at V and 8 bases at J; junction bases unmatched: 10. This CDR3 contains 16 residues. PCR involved 60 Vbeta and 13 Jbeta primers. Generated by immunoSEQ multiplex PCR, the TCRdb table keeps only in-frame clones and is missing some. The table records under 200,000 clones, around 80% of them present only once. The origin of this receptor is a girl aged 10-17 years in good health and CMV-seropositive. The V and J genes are TRBV7-2 and TRBJ2-1; TRBD2 agrees at 7 bases. Sequencing used PBMCs. CDR3 bases: TGTGCCAGCAGCTTAGCAGTAGCGGGCATTAGGGATGAGCAGTTCTTC. This encodes CASSLAVAGIRDEQFF.